The sequence of this T cell receptor (beta chain) was determined in a study of blood T cell repertoires in COVID-19. About the research overall: Researchers got acute and convalescent COVID-19 samples from the United States, Italy and Spain. Nucleic acid was either cDNA or gDNA, and it came from T cells, B-cell-depleted T cells, or PBMCs.

V lost 4 bases and J 5 bases, leaving 17 bases between the germline ends. Germline CDR1 and CDR2: LGHNA and YSLEER. The CDR3 contains 15 residues. In the authors' methods: Nucleated cell counts were estimated from reference gene primer amplification. Clones were sequenced by immunoSEQ multiplex PCR, and TCRdb holds only the in-frame ones, with some missing. Clone size and V and J calls were adopted from that table, with D and trimming inferred from the DNA. The table includes more than 80,000 clones, over 70% detected once. Sequencing input: peripheral blood. The clonotype was recovered from a man older than 75 with acute or convalescent COVID-19. V usage is TRBV4-3 and J usage is TRBJ1-2; possible D gene TRBD1, 6 bases. CDR3 in amino acids: CASSLTDRTPYGYTF. The DNA of the CDR3 is TGCGCCAGCAGCCTTACCGACAGGACTCCTTATGGCTACACCTTC.